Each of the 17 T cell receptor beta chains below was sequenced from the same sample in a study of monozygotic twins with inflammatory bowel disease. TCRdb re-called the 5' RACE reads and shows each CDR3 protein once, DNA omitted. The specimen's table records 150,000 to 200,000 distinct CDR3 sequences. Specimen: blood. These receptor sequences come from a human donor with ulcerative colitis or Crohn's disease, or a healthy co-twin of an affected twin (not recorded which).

The CDR3 spells CASSLSPGRGGGSYNEQFF. The genes are TRBV27 and TRBJ2-1; TCRdb's D call of TRBD2 is untestable without DNA. Germline CDR1 and CDR2: MNHEY and SMNVEV (reference sequence). The CDR3 totals 19 residues.

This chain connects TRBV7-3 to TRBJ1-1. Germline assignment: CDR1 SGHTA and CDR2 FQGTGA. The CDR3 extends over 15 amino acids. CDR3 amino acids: CASSFDAVVGTEAFF.

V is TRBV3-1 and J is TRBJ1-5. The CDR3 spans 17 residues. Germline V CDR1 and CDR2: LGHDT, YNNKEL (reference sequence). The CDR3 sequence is CASSQDNGELENQPQHF.

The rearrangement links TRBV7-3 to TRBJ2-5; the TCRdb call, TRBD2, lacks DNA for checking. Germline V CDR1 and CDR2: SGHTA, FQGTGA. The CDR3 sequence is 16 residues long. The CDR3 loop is CASSSGLARYQETQYF.

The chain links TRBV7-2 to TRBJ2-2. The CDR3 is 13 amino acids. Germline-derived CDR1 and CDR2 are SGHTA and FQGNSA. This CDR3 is CASRSINTGELFF.

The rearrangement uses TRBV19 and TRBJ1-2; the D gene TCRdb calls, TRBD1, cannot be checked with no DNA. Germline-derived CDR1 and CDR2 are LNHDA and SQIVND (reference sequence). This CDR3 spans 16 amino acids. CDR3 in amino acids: CASNPGTGGHNYGYTF.

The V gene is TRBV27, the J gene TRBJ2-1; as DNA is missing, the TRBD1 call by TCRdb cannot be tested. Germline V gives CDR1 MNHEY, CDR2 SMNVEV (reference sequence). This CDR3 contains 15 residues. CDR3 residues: CASSLSPGSNNEQFF.

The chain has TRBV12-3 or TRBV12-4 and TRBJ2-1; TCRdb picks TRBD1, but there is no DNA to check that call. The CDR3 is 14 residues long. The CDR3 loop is CASSLVTPGVEQFF.

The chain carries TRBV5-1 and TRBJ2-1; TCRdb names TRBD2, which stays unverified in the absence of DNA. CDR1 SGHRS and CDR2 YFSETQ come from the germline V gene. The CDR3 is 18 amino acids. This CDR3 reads CASSLAVLAGGFYNEQFF.

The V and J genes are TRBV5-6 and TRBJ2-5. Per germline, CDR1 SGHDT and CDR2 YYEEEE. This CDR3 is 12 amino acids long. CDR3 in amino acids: CASSLPLSTQYF.

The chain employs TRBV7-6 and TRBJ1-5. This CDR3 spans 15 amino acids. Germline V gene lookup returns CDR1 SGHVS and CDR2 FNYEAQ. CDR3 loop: CASSLNEGTNGPQHF.

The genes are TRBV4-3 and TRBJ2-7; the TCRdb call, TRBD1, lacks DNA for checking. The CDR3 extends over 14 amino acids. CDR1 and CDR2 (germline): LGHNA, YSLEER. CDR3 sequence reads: CASSLGTGSNEQYF.

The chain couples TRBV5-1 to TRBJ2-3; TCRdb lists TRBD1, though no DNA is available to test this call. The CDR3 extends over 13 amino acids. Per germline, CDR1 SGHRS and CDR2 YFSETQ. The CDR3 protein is CASSPGGTDTQYF.

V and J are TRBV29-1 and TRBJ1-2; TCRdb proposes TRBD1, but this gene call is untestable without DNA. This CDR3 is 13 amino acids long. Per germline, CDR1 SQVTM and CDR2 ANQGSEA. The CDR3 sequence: CSVSWGADYGYTF.

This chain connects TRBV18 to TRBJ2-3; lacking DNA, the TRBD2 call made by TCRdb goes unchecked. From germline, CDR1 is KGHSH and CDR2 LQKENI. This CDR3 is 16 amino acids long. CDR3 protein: CASSPQPSGSSDTQYF. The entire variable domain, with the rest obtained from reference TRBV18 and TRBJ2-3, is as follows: NAGVMQNPRHLVRRRGQEARLRCSPMKGHSHVYWYRQLPEEGLKFMVYLQKENIIDESGMPKERFSAEFPKEGPSILRIQQVVRGDSAAYFCASSPQPSGSSDTQYFGPGTRLTVL.

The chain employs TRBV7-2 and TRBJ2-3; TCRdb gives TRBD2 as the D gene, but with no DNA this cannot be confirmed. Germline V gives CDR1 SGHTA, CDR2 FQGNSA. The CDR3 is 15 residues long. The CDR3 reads CASSLAREGADTQYF.

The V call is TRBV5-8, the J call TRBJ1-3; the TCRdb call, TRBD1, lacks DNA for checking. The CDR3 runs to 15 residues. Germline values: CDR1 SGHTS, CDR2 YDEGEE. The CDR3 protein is CASSLESGDGNTIYF.